Included here is one T cell receptor beta chain sequence, with context. The antigen is undetermined. A junction end diverges from the germline sequence, so it may reflect a read error. TCR beta libraries were prepared from cDNA with unique molecular identifiers. Approximately 500,000 cDNA molecules were recovered from an input of about 0.9 to 10 million T cells. MiXCR was run by TCRdb on the PCR reads, yielding one entry per CDR3 protein. The sample lists 700,000 to 900,000 distinct CDR3 sequences, around 45% seen once, with 4% to 5% in the top ten. CDR3 size: 15 residues. CDR1 and CDR2 from the germline V gene are SGHTA and FQGTGA. The data stem from a study of post-analysis software for immune sequencing data. Points from the study as a whole: TRBV5-6, TRBV5-1 and TRBV20-1 were among about 5 TRBV segments more frequent in patients than controls.

The chain links TRBV7-3 to TRBJ2-1; D may match TRBD1 or TRBD2 (5 bases each). The source of this sequence is a girl between 10 and 17 years old with multiple sclerosis. Sequencing was done on a sample of blood. The CDR3 nucleotides are TGTACCAGCAGCTTACGGGACCACCCTTACAATGAGCAGTTCTTC. Encoded protein: CTSSLRDHPYNEQFF. Together with reference TRBV7-3 and TRBJ2-1, the CDR3 gives the full variable domain: GAGVSQTPSNKVTEKGKYVELRCDPISGHTALYWYRQSLGQGPEFLIYFQGTGAADDSGLPNDRFFAVRPEGSVSTLKIQRTERGDSAVYLCTSSLRDHPYNEQFFGPGTRLTVL.